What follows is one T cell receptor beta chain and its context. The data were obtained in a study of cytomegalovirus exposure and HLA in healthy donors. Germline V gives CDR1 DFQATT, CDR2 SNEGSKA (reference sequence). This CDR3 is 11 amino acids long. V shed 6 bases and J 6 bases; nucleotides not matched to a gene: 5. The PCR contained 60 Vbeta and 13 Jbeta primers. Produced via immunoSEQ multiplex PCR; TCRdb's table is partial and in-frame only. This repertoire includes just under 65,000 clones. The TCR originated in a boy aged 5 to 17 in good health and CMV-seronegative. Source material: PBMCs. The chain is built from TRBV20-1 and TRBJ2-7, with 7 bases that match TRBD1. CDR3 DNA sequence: TGCAGTGCACCGACAGGGACCGAGCAGTACTTC. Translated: CSAPTGTEQYF.